This TCR beta chain was obtained from a study of blood T cell repertoires in COVID-19. Study-level background: Spain, Italy and the United States supplied samples that represented acute and convalescent COVID-19. PBMCs, B-cell-depleted T cells, or T cells were the source of the cDNA or gDNA that made up the material.

Clones were read by immunoSEQ multiplex PCR, and TCRdb kept only the in-frame ones, dropping some. The data show 130,000 to 150,000 clones, with 85% seen just once and about 2.5% held by the top ten. Ten or more counts support this clone. The germline V gene encodes CDR1 WNHNN and CDR2 SYGVQD (reference sequence). The V and J ends lost 10 bases and 2 bases respectively, with 24 bases between them. The CDR3 totals 17 residues. This chain connects TRBV10-1 to TRBJ2-1; D perhaps matches TRBD2 (7 bases). The origin of this receptor is a human donor with acute or convalescent COVID-19. The donor label of this sample is uncertain. The sample taken for sequencing was peripheral blood. The CDR3 spells CAITPEGGGIAYNEQFF. DNA of the CDR3: TGCGCCATTACACCTGAGGGGGGAGGGATCGCCTACAATGAGCAGTTCTTC.